This T cell receptor (beta chain) originates from a study of T-cell memory formation after mild COVID-19. The wider study: TCR clusters largely stayed donor specific.

The CDR3 has 15 residues. The V and J ends lost 4 bases and 1 base respectively, with 10 bases between them. CDR1 is SEHNR, CDR2 FQNEAQ, per germline (reference sequence). A single record per CDR3 protein comes from TCRdb applying MiXCR to the 5' RACE reads. The table records about 350,000 distinct CDR3 sequences, roughly 13% of them present only once. Sequencing used PBMCs or a T cell subset sorted from them (not recorded which). The clonotype originates from a man between 18 and 35 years old who had mild COVID-19 (a few samples of this study predate the infection). Cell type and time point are not known. This rearrangement joins TRBV7-9 to TRBJ2-2; the D gene is possibly TRBD2 (6 bases). The CDR3 spells CASSSPGVNTGELFF. CDR3 sequence (DNA): TGTGCCAGCAGCTCCCCGGGGGTGAACACCGGGGAGCTGTTTTTT.